These 15 T cell receptor beta chains came from one sample sequenced in a study of OX40 agonist ivuxolimab in advanced cancers. Profiled with immunoSEQ multiplex PCR; TCRdb holds only in-frame clones, not every one. The data show 65,000 to 90,000 clones, around 90% seen once. The sample here was CD4+ or CD8+ T cells sorted from blood, taken in a trial of the OX40 agonist ivuxolimab. Source of these receptors: an adult with an advanced solid tumor such as melanoma, head and neck, liver or kidney cancer.

This chain joins TRBV9 and TRBJ1-6; the D gene is possibly TRBD1 (5 bases). Germline lookup yields CDR1 SGDLS and CDR2 YYNGEE. The CDR3 sequence is 10 residues long. Trimming took off 6 bases at V and 10 bases at J, with 5 bases between the two ends. CDR3 sequence reads: CASKGSPLHF. CDR3 DNA: TGTGCCAGCAAGGGGTCACCCCTCCACTTT.

The genes are TRBV7-3 and TRBJ2-7; D unclear. Germline loops: CDR1 SGHTA, CDR2 FQGTGA. CDR3 length: 14 residues. V was shortened by 4 bases and J by 0 bases, with 10 bases between the two germline ends. CDR3 coding DNA: TGTGCCAGCAGCTCAGCCGGGCCCTCCTACGAGCAGTACTTC. Protein sequence: CASSSAGPSYEQYF. The full variable domain, completed using reference TRBV7-3 and TRBJ2-7, is GAGVSQTPSNKVTEKGKYVELRCDPISGHTALYWYRQSLGQGPEFLIYFQGTGAADDSGLPNDRFFAVRPEGSVSTLKIQRTERGDSAVYLCASSSAGPSYEQYFGPGTRLTVT.

The V and J genes are TRBV9 and TRBJ2-7, with D maybe TRBD2 (6 bases). Germline V lookup: CDR1 SGDLS, CDR2 YYNGEE. The CDR3 is made up of 13 amino acids. V lost 4 bases to trimming and J lost 4 bases, with 12 bases between them. For the CDR3, the DNA is TGTGCCAGCAGCCCGGAGGGGCTATACGAGCAGTACTTC. It encodes CASSPEGLYEQYF.

V gene TRBV7-9 combines with J gene TRBJ2-7; 8 bases are shared with TRBD2. The V segment lost 4 bases and the J segment 4 bases; nucleotides outside the gene matches: 12. Looked up from germline, CDR1 is SEHNR and CDR2 is FQNEAQ (reference sequence). The CDR3 totals 16 residues. This chain's CDR3 is CASSSNRGGWKYEQYF. CDR3 DNA sequence: TGTGCCAGCAGCTCGAACCGGGGGGGATGGAAGTACGAGCAGTACTTC.

The sample holds one count of this clone. The V call is TRBV30, the J call TRBJ2-1; unclear D gene. This CDR3 is built from 12 residues. Germline assignment: CDR1 GTSNPN and CDR2 SVGIG (reference sequence). V was cut by 2 bases and J by 5 bases, with 7 bases left in between. CDR3 sequence reads: CAWSPQHNEQFF. Here the CDR3 DNA reads TGTGCCTGGAGTCCCCAGCACAATGAGCAGTTCTTC.

A few counts support this clone. The rearrangement uses TRBV6-1 and TRBJ1-5, with 10 bases that match TRBD1. This CDR3 region has 13 residues. With V trimmed by 9 bases and J by 7 bases, 6 bases remained unmatched. Germline V gene data show CDR1 as MNHNS and CDR2 as SASEGT. The CDR3 DNA is TGTGCCAGTGCGTGGACAGGGGGGCAGCCCCAGCATTTT. This translates into CASAWTGGQPQHF.

The rearrangement joins TRBV10-2 to TRBJ2-2; D is possibly TRBD1 or TRBD2 (5 bases each). The CDR3 has 15 residues. Trimming took off 6 bases at V and 3 bases at J, with 14 bases between the two ends. The V gene's germline CDR1 is WSHSY and CDR2 SAAADI. The CDR3 sequence is CASRFSGGYTGELFF. The CDR3 coding sequence is TGCGCCAGCAGATTCAGTGGGGGATACACCGGGGAGCTGTTTTTT.

This clone was counted once. V and J are TRBV4-1 and TRBJ1-6; TRBD1 matches 7 bases. The J segment lost 7 bases and the V segment lost 2 bases, leaving 5 bases of the junction unmatched. The CDR3 has 15 amino acids. Germline CDR1 reads MGHRA; CDR2 reads YSYEKL. The CDR3 is CASSQPGTENSPLHF. Written as DNA, the CDR3 is TGCGCCAGCAGCCAACCGGGGACAGAGAATTCACCCCTCCACTTT.

The rearrangement uses TRBV9 and TRBJ2-3, with TRBD2 as a possible D gene (5 bases). CDR1 and CDR2 from the germline V gene are SGDLS and YYNGEE. The CDR3 spans 14 residues. Trimming cost V 2 bases and J 3 bases, with 10 bases left between them. CDR3 protein: CASSVGGETDTQYF. The CDR3, as DNA: TGTGCCAGCAGCGTCGGAGGAGAAACAGATACGCAGTATTTT.

The gene calls are TRBV27 and TRBJ1-1; D is perhaps TRBD1 (5 bases). The CDR3 is 13 amino acids. V was pared by 3 bases and J by 0 bases, with 5 bases between. From germline, CDR1 is MNHEY and CDR2 SMNVEV (reference sequence). In DNA form, the CDR3 reads TGTGCCAGCAGTTTGACAGTGAACACTGAAGCTTTCTTT. It yields the protein CASSLTVNTEAFF.

This clone occurred a few times. The J gene is TRBJ1-2, the V gene TRBV10-2; D remains ambiguous. Per the germline V gene, CDR1 is WSHSY and CDR2 is SAAADI. This CDR3 is built from 13 residues. Trimming removed 1 base from V and 8 bases from J, with 11 bases in between. The CDR3 is CASSEFGVGGYTF. The CDR3 coding sequence is TGCGCCAGCAGTGAGTTTGGGGTAGGAGGCTACACCTTC.

The chain links TRBV9 to TRBJ1-4, with D unresolved. The CDR3 runs 17 residues. Between the trimmed V and J ends, which lost 1 base and 2 bases, there was a span of 15 bases. CDR1 and CDR2 from the germline V gene are SGDLS and YYNGEE. The CDR3 reads CASSVIGQLLTNEKLFF. CDR3 coding DNA: TGTGCCAGCAGCGTAATAGGTCAGCTACTGACTAATGAAAAACTGTTTTTT.

The rearrangement joins TRBV7-9 to TRBJ1-1; D is unresolved. This CDR3 comprises 13 residues. Trimming shortened V by 4 bases and J by 1 base, and 7 bases separated the two germline ends. CDR1 is SEHNR, CDR2 FQNEAQ, per germline (reference sequence). The CDR3 DNA follows: TGTGCCAGCAGCTGGAGCGCGAACACTGAAGCTTTCTTT. Residues: CASSWSANTEAFF. Based on the CDR3 plus reference TRBV7-9 and TRBJ1-1, the full variable domain is DTGVSQNPRHKITKRGQNVTFRCDPISEHNRLYWYRQTLGQGPEFLTYFQNEAQLEKSRLLSDRFSAERPKGSFSTLEIQRTEQGDSAMYLCASSWSANTEAFFGQGTRLTVV.

J is TRBJ2-1 and V is TRBV11-2; 10 bases agree with TRBD2. The CDR3 consists of 18 residues. Germline V gene lookup returns CDR1 SGHAT and CDR2 FQNNGV. Losses at the gene ends were 4 bases for V and 3 bases for J; bases not matched to a gene: 12. CDR3 DNA sequence: TGTGCCAGCAGCTCGCCGGGACTAGCGACAGGAATCTACAATGAGCAGTTCTTC. This sequence encodes CASSSPGLATGIYNEQFF.

This chain links TRBV29-1 with TRBJ1-2, with TRBD1 as a possible D gene (6 bases). This CDR3 spans 12 amino acids. Germline CDR1 is SQVTM and CDR2 is ANQGSEA. The CDR3 region has the DNA TGCACCGGTGGTCAGGGGAATGATGGCTACACCTTC. It yields the protein CTGGQGNDGYTF.